The entry below describes one T cell receptor beta chain. The antigen is not known. The record originates from a study of T cell responses to AZD1222 COVID-19 vaccine. Sequenced by immunoSEQ multiplex PCR; TCRdb stores in-frame clones only, minus some. Of 250,000 to 300,000 clones in the sample, around 92% were seen once. Trimming stripped 1 base from V and 3 bases from J, with 16 bases between. The CDR3 extends over 16 amino acids. Germline loops: CDR1 LGHDT, CDR2 YNNKEL (reference sequence). Notes on the study in general: Clonal diversity was possibly underestimated, and white British individuals and females predominated among donors. Unmutated variant regions are reportedly targeted by nearly half of spike-specific TCRs.

Sequencing used peripheral blood, obtained 28 days after the second AZD1222 dose. The chain couples TRBV3-1 (or the pseudogene TRBV3-2) to TRBJ2-7, with D perhaps matching TRBD1 or TRBD2 (5 bases each). The TCR originated in an adult who received the AZD1222 COVID-19 vaccine. CDR3: CASSQGVMRGVYEQYF. The CDR3 nucleotides are TGTGCCAGCAGCCAAGGTGTGATGAGGGGAGTCTACGAGCAGTACTTC.